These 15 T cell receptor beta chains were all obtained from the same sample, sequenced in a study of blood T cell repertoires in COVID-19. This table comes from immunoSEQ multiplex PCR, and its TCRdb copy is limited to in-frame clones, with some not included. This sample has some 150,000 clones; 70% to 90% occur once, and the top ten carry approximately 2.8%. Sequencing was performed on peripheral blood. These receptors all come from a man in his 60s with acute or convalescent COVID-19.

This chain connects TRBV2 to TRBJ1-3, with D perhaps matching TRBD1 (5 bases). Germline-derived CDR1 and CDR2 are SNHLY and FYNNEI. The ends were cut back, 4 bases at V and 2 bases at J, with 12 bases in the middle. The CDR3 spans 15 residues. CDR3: CASSGQGMAGNTIYF. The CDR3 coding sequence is TGTGCCAGCAGTGGTCAGGGTATGGCTGGAAACACCATATATTTT.

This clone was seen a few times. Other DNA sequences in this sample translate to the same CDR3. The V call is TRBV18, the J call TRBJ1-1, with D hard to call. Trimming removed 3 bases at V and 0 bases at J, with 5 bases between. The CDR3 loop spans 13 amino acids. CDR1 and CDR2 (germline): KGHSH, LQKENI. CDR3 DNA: TGTGCCAGCTCACCCGCGGTGAACACTGAAGCTTTCTTT. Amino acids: CASSPAVNTEAFF.

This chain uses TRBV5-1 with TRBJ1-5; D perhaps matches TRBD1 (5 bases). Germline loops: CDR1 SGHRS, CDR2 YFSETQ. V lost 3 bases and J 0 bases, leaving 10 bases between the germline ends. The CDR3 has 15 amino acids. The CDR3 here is CASSYDSFSNQPQHF. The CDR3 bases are TGCGCCAGCAGCTACGACAGTTTTAGCAATCAGCCCCAGCATTTT. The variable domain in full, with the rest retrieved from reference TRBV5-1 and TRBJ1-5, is KAGVTQTPRYLIKTRGQQVTLSCSPISGHRSVSWYQQTPGQGLQFLFEYFSETQRNKGNFPGRFSGRQFSNSRSEMNVSTLELGDSALYLCASSYDSFSNQPQHFGDGTRLSIL.

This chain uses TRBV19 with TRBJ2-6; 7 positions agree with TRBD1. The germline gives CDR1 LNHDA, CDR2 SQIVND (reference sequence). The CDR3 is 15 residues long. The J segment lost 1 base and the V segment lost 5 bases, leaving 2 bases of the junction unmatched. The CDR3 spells CASSGGQSGANVLTF. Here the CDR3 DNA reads TGTGCCAGTAGTGGGGGACAGTCTGGGGCCAACGTCCTGACTTTC.

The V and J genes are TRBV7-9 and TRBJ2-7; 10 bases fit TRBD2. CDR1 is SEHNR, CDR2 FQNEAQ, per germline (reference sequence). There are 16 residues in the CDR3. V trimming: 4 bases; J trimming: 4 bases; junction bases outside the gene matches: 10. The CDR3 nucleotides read TGTGCCAGCAGCTCAAAGTCTAGCGGGGGCCCTTACGAGCAGTACTTC. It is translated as CASSSKSSGGPYEQYF.

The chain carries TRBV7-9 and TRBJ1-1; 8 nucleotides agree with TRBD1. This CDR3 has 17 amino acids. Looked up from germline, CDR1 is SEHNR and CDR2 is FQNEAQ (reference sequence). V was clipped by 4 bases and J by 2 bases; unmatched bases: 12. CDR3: CASSSFGRTGKNTEAFF. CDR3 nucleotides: TGTGCCAGCAGCTCTTTCGGAAGGACAGGGAAAAACACTGAAGCTTTCTTT.

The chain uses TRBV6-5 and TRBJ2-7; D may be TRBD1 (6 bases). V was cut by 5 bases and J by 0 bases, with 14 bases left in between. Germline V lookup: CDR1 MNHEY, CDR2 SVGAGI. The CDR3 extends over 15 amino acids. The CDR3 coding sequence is TGTGCCAGCAGTAAACCTGGACAGACCTCCTACGAGCAGTACTTC. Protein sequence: CASSKPGQTSYEQYF.

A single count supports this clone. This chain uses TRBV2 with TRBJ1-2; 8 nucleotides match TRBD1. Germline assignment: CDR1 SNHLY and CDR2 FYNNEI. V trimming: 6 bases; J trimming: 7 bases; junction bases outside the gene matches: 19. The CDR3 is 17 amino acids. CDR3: CASRANRGSPNAGGYTF. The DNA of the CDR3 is TGTGCCAGCAGAGCAAACAGGGGGAGTCCAAACGCTGGTGGCTACACCTTC.

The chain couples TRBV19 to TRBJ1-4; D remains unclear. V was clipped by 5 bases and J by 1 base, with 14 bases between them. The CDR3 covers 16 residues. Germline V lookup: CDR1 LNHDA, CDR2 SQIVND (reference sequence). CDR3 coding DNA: TGTGCCAGTAGTGCACAACTAACTGGAACTAATGAAAAACTGTTTTTT. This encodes CASSAQLTGTNEKLFF.

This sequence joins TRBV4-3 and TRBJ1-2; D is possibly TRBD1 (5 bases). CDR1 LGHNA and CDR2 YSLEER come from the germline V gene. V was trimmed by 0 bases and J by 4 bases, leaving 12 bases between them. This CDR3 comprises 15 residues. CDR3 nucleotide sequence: TGCGCCAGCAGCCAAGATTTCGGGGGGAGCTATGGCTACACCTTC. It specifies CASSQDFGGSYGYTF.

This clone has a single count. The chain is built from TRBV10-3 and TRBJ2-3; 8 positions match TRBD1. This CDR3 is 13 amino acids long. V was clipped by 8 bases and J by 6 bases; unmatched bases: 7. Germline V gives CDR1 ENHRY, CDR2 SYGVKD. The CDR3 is CAIRAGGPDTQYF. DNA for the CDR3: TGTGCCATCCGCGCAGGGGGCCCCGATACGCAGTATTTT.

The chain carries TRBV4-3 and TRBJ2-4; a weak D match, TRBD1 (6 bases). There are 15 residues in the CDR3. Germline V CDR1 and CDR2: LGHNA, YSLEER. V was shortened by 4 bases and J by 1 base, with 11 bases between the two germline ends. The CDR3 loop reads CASSPMRGAKNIQYF. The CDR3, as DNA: TGCGCCAGCAGCCCGATGAGGGGGGCCAAAAACATTCAGTACTTC.

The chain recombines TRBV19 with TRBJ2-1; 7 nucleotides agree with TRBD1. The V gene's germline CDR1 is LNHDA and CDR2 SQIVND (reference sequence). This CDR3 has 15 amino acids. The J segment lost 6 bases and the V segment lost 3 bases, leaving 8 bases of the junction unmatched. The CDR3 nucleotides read TGTGCCAGTAGTATCGCCGACAGGGCGAGCAATGAGCAGTTCTTC. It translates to CASSIADRASNEQFF.

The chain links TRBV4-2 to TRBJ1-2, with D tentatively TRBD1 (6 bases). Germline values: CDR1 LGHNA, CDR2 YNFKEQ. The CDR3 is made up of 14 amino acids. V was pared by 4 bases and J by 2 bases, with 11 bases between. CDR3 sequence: CASSPGGANYGYTF. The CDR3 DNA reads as TGTGCCAGCAGCCCGGGGGGGGCGAACTATGGCTACACCTTC.

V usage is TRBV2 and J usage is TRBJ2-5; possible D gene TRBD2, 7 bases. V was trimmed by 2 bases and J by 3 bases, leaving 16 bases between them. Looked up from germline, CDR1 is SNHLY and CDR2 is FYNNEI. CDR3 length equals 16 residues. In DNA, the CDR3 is TGTGCCAGCAGTGAACAGGGAGGGGGAGCGAAAGAGACCCAGTACTTC. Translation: CASSEQGGGAKETQYF.